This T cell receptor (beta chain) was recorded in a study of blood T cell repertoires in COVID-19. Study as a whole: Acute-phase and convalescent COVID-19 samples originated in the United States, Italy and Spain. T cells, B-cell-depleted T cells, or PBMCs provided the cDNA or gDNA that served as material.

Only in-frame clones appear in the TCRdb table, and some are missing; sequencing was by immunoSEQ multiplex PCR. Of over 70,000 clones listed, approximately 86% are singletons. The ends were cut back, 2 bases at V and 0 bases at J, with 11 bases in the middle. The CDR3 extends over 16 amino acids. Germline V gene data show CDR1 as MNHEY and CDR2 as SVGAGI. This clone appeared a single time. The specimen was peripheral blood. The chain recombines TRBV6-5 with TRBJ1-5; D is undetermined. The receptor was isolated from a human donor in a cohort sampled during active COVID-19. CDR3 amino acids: CASSYGQPYSNQPQHF. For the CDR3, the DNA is TGTGCCAGCAGTTACGGGCAGCCTTATAGCAATCAGCCCCAGCATTTT.